What follows are 30 T cell receptor beta chains derived from one specimen sequenced in a study of blood T cell repertoires in COVID-19. Libraries were prepared by immunoSEQ multiplex PCR; TCRdb keeps only in-frame clonotypes and omits some of them. The data show roughly 200,000 clones, with approximately 85% seen just once and around 3% held by the top ten. Sequenced input: peripheral blood. These receptors all stem from a man between 60 and 75 years old with acute or convalescent COVID-19.

This chain joins TRBV5-4 and TRBJ2-7; 9 positions match TRBD2. Germline V gene data show CDR1 as SGHNT and CDR2 as YYREEE (reference sequence). J lost 5 bases, V lost 2 bases, and 11 bases had no gene match. CDR3 length: 16 residues. CDR3 protein: CASSFPGGREGDEQYF. In DNA, the CDR3 is TGTGCCAGCAGCTTCCCTGGAGGGCGGGAGGGCGACGAGCAGTACTTC.

This clone came up once. The J gene is TRBJ1-2, the V gene TRBV6-9; 10 positions agree with TRBD1. The CDR3 runs to 19 residues. Per the germline V gene, CDR1 is MNHGY and CDR2 is SVAAGI. The trim removed 0 bases at V and 2 bases at J, leaving 12 bases unmatched. The DNA of the CDR3 is TGTGCCAGCAGTTATTCGCCGCCCCCCGGGACAGGGGTGAACTATGGCTACACCTTC. Translated, it gives CASSYSPPPGTGVNYGYTF.

V is TRBV18 and J is TRBJ1-1, with 7 nucleotides matching TRBD1. The CDR3 totals 16 residues. The ends lost 1 base at V and 2 bases at J; junction bases unmatched: 7. Looked up from germline, CDR1 is KGHSH and CDR2 is LQKENI. The CDR3 is CASSPLQGGPNTEAFF. CDR3 DNA: TGTGCCAGCTCACCACTACAAGGGGGCCCTAACACTGAAGCTTTCTTT.

This clone was counted only a few times. V and J are TRBV18 and TRBJ2-7; TRBD1 matches 11 bases. After removal of 3 bases from V and 6 bases from J, the junction contained 4 bases not matched to a gene. The V gene's germline CDR1 is KGHSH and CDR2 LQKENI. CDR3 length: 14 residues. CDR3 DNA sequence: TGTGCCAGCTCACCCGGGACAGGGGGGTTCGAGCAGTACTTC. As protein: CASSPGTGGFEQYF.

This sequence joins TRBV3-1 (or the pseudogene TRBV3-2) and TRBJ2-5; no definite D call. The length of the CDR3 is 15 residues. Trimming cost V 1 base and J 4 bases, with 13 bases left between them. Germline assignment: CDR1 LGHDT and CDR2 YNNKEL (reference sequence). DNA for the CDR3: TGTGCCAGCAGCCAAGCCCGACCCGGGTCAGAGACCCAGTACTTC. It encodes CASSQARPGSETQYF.

The rearrangement joins TRBV19 to TRBJ2-4; TRBD2 agrees at 9 bases. CDR1 is LNHDA, CDR2 SQIVND, per germline (reference sequence). This CDR3 is built from 13 residues. V lost 5 bases to trimming and J lost 8 bases; unmatched junction nucleotides: 4. CDR3 in DNA: TGTGCCAGTAGTCGGCGGGAGGGGGACATTCAGTACTTC. Its translation: CASSRREGDIQYF.

This chain links TRBV9 with TRBJ2-3; D is possibly TRBD1 (5 bases). The CDR3 is 15 residues long. Germline V gene sequence: CDR1 SGDLS, CDR2 YYNGEE. With 0 bases removed from V and 2 bases from J, the gap between germline ends came to 10 bases. CDR3 sequence: CASSVGPGITDTQYF. In nucleotides, the CDR3 is TGTGCCAGCAGCGTAGGTCCAGGGATCACAGATACGCAGTATTTT.

The chain recombines TRBV7-9 with TRBJ1-1; no clear D. The CDR3 has 15 residues. V lost 8 bases and J 4 bases, leaving 20 bases between the germline ends. Germline lookup yields CDR1 SEHNR and CDR2 FQNEAQ (reference sequence). The DNA for the CDR3 is TGTGCCAGCTCTCCGGTGTTTAGTGATATCACTGAAGCTTTCTTT. This codes for CASSPVFSDITEAFF. Full variable domain (outside the CDR3, taken from reference TRBV7-9 and TRBJ1-1): DTGVSQNPRHKITKRGQNVTFRCDPISEHNRLYWYRQTLGQGPEFLTYFQNEAQLEKSRLLSDRFSAERPKGSFSTLEIQRTEQGDSAMYLCASSPVFSDITEAFFGQGTRLTVV.

The chain recombines TRBV11-1 with TRBJ2-7; D call uncertain. V dropped 6 bases and J dropped 3 bases, with 9 bases sitting between them. The germline gives CDR1 SGHAT, CDR2 FQDESV (reference sequence). The CDR3 extends over 12 amino acids. In DNA form, the CDR3 reads TGTGCCAGCAGTGGCGGTATCTACGAGCAGTACTTC. It is translated as CASSGGIYEQYF.

The V gene is TRBV5-1, the J gene TRBJ1-1, with a possible D match to TRBD1 (6 bases). The germline V gene has CDR1 SGHRS and CDR2 YFSETQ. V was trimmed by 6 bases and J by 0 bases, leaving 15 bases between them. This CDR3 spans 15 amino acids. CDR3 sequence (DNA): TGCGCCAGCACGCTCGGACAGACGATGAACACTGAAGCTTTCTTT. Protein: CASTLGQTMNTEAFF. Supplemented by reference TRBV5-1 and TRBJ1-1, the full variable domain reads KAGVTQTPRYLIKTRGQQVTLSCSPISGHRSVSWYQQTPGQGLQFLFEYFSETQRNKGNFPGRFSGRQFSNSRSEMNVSTLELGDSALYLCASTLGQTMNTEAFFGQGTRLTVV.

In this sample, this clone turned up a few times. Written as DNA, the CDR3 is TGTGCCAGTAAGGGACTAGCGGAGCTGGATGAGCAGTTCTTC. This sequence encodes CASKGLAELDEQFF. The chain joins TRBV19 to TRBJ2-1; 11 bases match TRBD2. CDR1 is LNHDA and CDR2 is SQIVND in the germline V gene (reference sequence). Germline trimming cut 7 bases from V and 8 bases from J; bases unmatched to any gene: 7. The length of the CDR3 is 14 residues.

The V call is TRBV7-9, the J call TRBJ1-2; 7 nucleotides line up with TRBD1. CDR3 size: 13 residues. The germline V gene encodes CDR1 SEHNR and CDR2 FQNEAQ (reference sequence). The ends lost 5 bases at V and 4 bases at J; junction bases unmatched: 4. The CDR3 nucleotides read TGTGCCAGCAGCATCCGGGACAGCTATGGCTACACCTTC. As protein: CASSIRDSYGYTF.

V gene TRBV24-1 combines with J gene TRBJ2-3, with 7 bases aligning to TRBD2. V trimming: 3 bases; J trimming: 5 bases; junction bases outside the gene matches: 7. The CDR3 length is 15 residues. In germline, CDR1 is KGHDR, CDR2 SFDVKD. The CDR3 loop is CATSDPGRGGDTQYF. DNA of the CDR3: TGTGCCACCAGTGATCCGGGGAGGGGCGGAGATACGCAGTATTTT.

This chain connects TRBV27 to TRBJ2-5, with 7 nucleotides matching TRBD2. Germline lookup yields CDR1 MNHEY and CDR2 SMNVEV (reference sequence). CDR3 length equals 17 residues. The J segment lost 3 bases and the V segment lost 6 bases, leaving 16 bases of the junction unmatched. DNA for the CDR3: TGTGCCAGCAGGCCCCGACCGGGACTACAACGAGAAGAGACCCAGTACTTC. Its protein is CASRPRPGLQREETQYF.

This clone was counted once. The gene calls are TRBV5-1 and TRBJ1-4; unclear D gene. This CDR3 contains 14 residues. V gave up 1 base and J gave up 3 bases, with 7 bases separating them. Germline values: CDR1 SGHRS, CDR2 YFSETQ. The CDR3 DNA sequence: TGCGCCAGCAGCTTGAGTCCAGCTAATGAAAAACTGTTTTTT. This sequence encodes CASSLSPANEKLFF. Full variable domain (remainder filled in from reference TRBV5-1 and TRBJ1-4): KAGVTQTPRYLIKTRGQQVTLSCSPISGHRSVSWYQQTPGQGLQFLFEYFSETQRNKGNFPGRFSGRQFSNSRSEMNVSTLELGDSALYLCASSLSPANEKLFFGSGTQLSVL.

A note on this clone: Other DNA sequences in this specimen translate into the identical CDR3. CDR3 sequence: CATGTSGNNEQFF. In DNA, the CDR3 is TGTGCCACCGGGACTAGCGGTAACAATGAGCAGTTCTTC. The chain is built from TRBV24-1 and TRBJ2-1; 11 nucleotides line up with TRBD2. Trimming at V came to 9 bases and at J to 5 bases, leaving 2 bases not matched to a gene. The germline V gene encodes CDR1 KGHDR and CDR2 SFDVKD. CDR3 length: 13 amino acids.

This chain uses TRBV2 with TRBJ2-5; the match to TRBD2 covers 7 bases. The CDR3 extends over 16 amino acids. Looked up from germline, CDR1 is SNHLY and CDR2 is FYNNEI. With 2 bases clipped from V and 5 bases from J, the junction kept 11 bases outside the gene matches. CDR3 residues: CASSELGEGPRETQYF. CDR3 bases: TGTGCCAGCAGTGAATTGGGGGAGGGCCCTCGTGAGACCCAGTACTTC.

The chain employs TRBV6-6 and TRBJ1-3, with TRBD1 matching 7 bases. Germline CDR1 reads MNHNY; CDR2 reads SVGAGI (reference sequence). J gave up 2 bases and V 6 bases, and 4 bases lay outside the gene matches. The CDR3 runs to 14 residues. CDR3 bases: TGTGCCAGCAGAAAGACAGGGACTGGAAACACCATATATTTT. Its translation: CASRKTGTGNTIYF.

This chain connects TRBV7-9 to TRBJ2-1, with D possibly matching TRBD2 (6 bases). Germline V gene lookup returns CDR1 SEHNR and CDR2 FQNEAQ (reference sequence). This CDR3 has 15 residues. Trimming shortened V by 1 base and J by 4 bases, and 11 bases separated the two germline ends. DNA of the CDR3: TGTGCCAGCAGCTTAGATGGGACTCCATACAATGAGCAGTTCTTC. Translating gives CASSLDGTPYNEQFF. The full variable domain, with the rest looked up from reference TRBV7-9 and TRBJ2-1, is DTGVSQNPRHKITKRGQNVTFRCDPISEHNRLYWYRQTLGQGPEFLTYFQNEAQLEKSRLLSDRFSAERPKGSFSTLEIQRTEQGDSAMYLCASSLDGTPYNEQFFGPGTRLTVL.

This rearrangement joins TRBV6-6 to TRBJ2-7; D may be TRBD2 (6 bases). This CDR3 region has 15 residues. Deletions cut 2 bases from V and 3 bases from J, with 14 bases between. In germline, CDR1 is MNHNY, CDR2 SVGAGI (reference sequence). The DNA of the CDR3 is TGTGCCAGCAGTTACACCGGGGGACGGGTCTACGAGCAGTACTTC. It encodes CASSYTGGRVYEQYF.

V is TRBV19 and J is TRBJ1-5; 7 bases are shared with TRBD1. From germline, CDR1 is LNHDA and CDR2 SQIVND (reference sequence). Trimming at V came to 4 bases and at J to 6 bases, leaving 3 bases not matched to a gene. This CDR3 has 13 amino acids. The CDR3 DNA reads as TGTGCCAGTAGTAACAGGGGCGTTCAGCCCCAGCATTTT. Protein product: CASSNRGVQPQHF.

The genes are TRBV28 and TRBJ2-7; TRBD2 might be the D (6 bases). Germline V CDR1 and CDR2: MDHEN, SYDVKM. The CDR3 spans 13 residues. V was clipped by 5 bases and J by 7 bases, with 15 bases between them. The CDR3 DNA reads as TGTGCCAGCAGTATGGGGACTGAAGTTGAGCAGTACTTC. Its translation: CASSMGTEVEQYF.

This clone occurred a few times. The chain uses TRBV6-5 and TRBJ1-4, with no clear D. This CDR3 has 15 residues. V gave up 7 bases and J gave up 8 bases, with 20 bases separating them. Germline lookup yields CDR1 MNHEY and CDR2 SVGAGI. The CDR3 DNA sequence: TGTGCCAGCACCCTAGGGAGTATCGGCAACGAAAAACTGTTTTTT. Amino acid sequence: CASTLGSIGNEKLFF.

This clone was observed once. This chain joins TRBV2 and TRBJ2-7; D perhaps matches TRBD2 (7 bases). Germline values: CDR1 SNHLY, CDR2 FYNNEI. The CDR3 spans 14 residues. Trimming left V 6 bases short and J 2 bases short, with 14 bases between. CDR3 protein: CASREGGTPYEQYF. The CDR3 bases are TGTGCCAGCAGGGAGGGGGGGACTCCCTACGAGCAGTACTTC.

The CDR3 bases are TGTGCCTGGGGACTAGCGGGAGGGACCTACGAGCAGTACTTC. Amino acids: CAWGLAGGTYEQYF. The chain employs TRBV30 and TRBJ2-7; 15 bases match TRBD2. Germline V gene data show CDR1 as GTSNPN and CDR2 as SVGIG (reference sequence). CDR3 length: 14 amino acids. V lost 5 bases and J lost 2; bases outside the gene matches: 1.

V and J are TRBV5-4 and TRBJ2-1; 7 positions match TRBD2. Germline CDR1 SGHNT, CDR2 YYREEE (reference sequence). The CDR3 length is 15 residues. V shed 5 bases and J 4 bases; nucleotides not matched to a gene: 9. Here the CDR3 reads CASSQGREAYNEQFF. DNA of the CDR3: TGTGCCAGCAGTCAAGGGAGGGAGGCATACAATGAGCAGTTCTTC.

V and J are TRBV27 and TRBJ2-3, with TRBD1 matching over 7 bases. Germline assignment: CDR1 MNHEY and CDR2 SMNVEV (reference sequence). The CDR3 extends over 19 amino acids. The V and J ends lost 3 bases and 1 base, in that order; junction bases with no gene match: 16. In DNA form, the CDR3 reads TGTGCCAGCAGTTTGCTCCTGACAGGGAAGGGGACCCGCACAGATACGCAGTATTTT. Residues: CASSLLLTGKGTRTDTQYF.

The chain joins TRBV3-1 (or the pseudogene TRBV3-2) to TRBJ1-3; a possible D gene is TRBD1 (5 bases). The CDR3 has 17 residues. V lost 3 bases and J 2 bases, leaving 17 bases between the germline ends. The germline V gene encodes CDR1 LGHDT and CDR2 YNNKEL (reference sequence). The CDR3 sequence is CASSHSSGQKTGNTIYF. For the CDR3, the DNA is TGTGCCAGCAGCCATTCTTCAGGGCAGAAGACTGGAAACACCATATATTTT.

The chain couples TRBV6-5 to TRBJ2-7; D perhaps matches TRBD1 (6 bases). Looked up from germline, CDR1 is MNHEY and CDR2 is SVGAGI. This CDR3 contains 12 residues. Deletions cut 6 bases from V and 2 bases from J, with 8 bases between. The CDR3 loop is CASRQGPYEQYF. The CDR3 DNA reads as TGTGCCAGCAGACAGGGTCCCTACGAGCAGTACTTC.

The chain recombines TRBV6-4 with TRBJ2-3; TRBD2 matches 10 bases. The CDR3 has 17 amino acids. The V gene end was trimmed by 4 bases and the J gene end by 2 bases; junction bases not matched to a gene: 9. Germline-derived CDR1 and CDR2 are MRHNA and SNTAGT. The CDR3 is CASSVGGSGRATDTQYF. DNA of the CDR3: TGTGCCAGCAGTGTAGGCGGAAGCGGGAGGGCCACAGATACGCAGTATTTT.